What follows describes a single TCR beta chain. Its antigen is unknown. Nothing much larger sits one base from this clone, and base qualities are not available. Within the sample, other DNA sequences also encode this same CDR3. The treatment or condition label on this specimen signifies: around 19 received Ad26.COV2.S at low or high dose, single or two shots; roughly five received placebo; per-sample allocation not given. Repertoires of vaccine and placebo recipients were sequenced from samples taken on day 63 after the first injection. Between 29 July and 7 August 2020, Cohort 1b enrolled about two dozen adults aged 18-55 years at one site in Boston, USA. Ad26.COV2.S was a replication-incompetent adenovirus type 26 vector expressing a prefusion-stabilized SARS-CoV-2 spike protein from the original Wuhan strain. TCRbeta CDR3 regions were sequenced with the immunoSEQ Assay. After extraction, genomic DNA underwent amplification by bias-controlled multiplex PCR, followed by high-throughput sequencing. Processing in the source paper ran as follows. Collapsing and filtering of sequences were performed to quantify the absolute abundance of each unique TCRbeta CDR3 region. T cell fraction was estimated by normalizing TCRbeta template counts to usable DNA, which was measured by amplifying reference genes present in all nucleated cells. Repertoire TCRs were annotated as SARS-CoV-2-specific when V gene, CDR3 amino acid sequence and J gene were exactly matched to a known reactive TCR set. The reference SARS-CoV-2 TCR set was derived from MIRA and filtered for enrichment in COVID-19-positive ImmuneCODE repertoires, a step that removed public or cross-reactive TCRs. Drawing on the MIRA antigens, annotated TCRs were analysed further at the level of specific ORF or position within ORF. Depth was the summed frequency of annotated unique rearrangements, while breadth was defined as annotated unique rearrangements over total unique productive rearrangements. Two-sided Wilcoxon rank-sum tests were applied when comparing TCR breadth between groups. Drawn from immuneACCESS, this table holds only the in-frame rearrangements with V and J called that TCRdb kept. Clones are partly lost; checked studies trace under half to an unresolved V gene and leave the rest unexplained. The V and J calls and clone size were taken over from that table, and D and trimming were inferred from the DNA. This sample gives a few hundred thousand clones in total; over 75% of them show up just once. The ten biggest clones cover about 3.6% of the sample.

These data originate in a study of Ad26.COV2.S vaccination and SARS-CoV-2 variants (dated by TCRdb to about 2021). Regarding the complete study: Vaccine-arm donors were drawn from COV1001, a multicentre, randomized, double-blind, placebo-controlled phase I-IIa trial of Ad26.COV2.S in healthy adults. TCRbeta repertoire sequencing was used to assess the specificity and breadth of SARS-CoV-2-reactive T cell receptors after Ad26.COV2.S vaccination. The TCR-sequenced set comprised around 32 samples: about 19 Ad26.COV2.S vaccine recipients, 5 placebo recipients and 8 SARS-CoV-2 convalescent individuals. Ad26.COV2.S was administered intramuscularly at 5 x 10^10 or 1 x 10^11 viral particles, either as a single shot or as two shots given 56 days apart. Investigators did not know the trial group allocation while performing experiments and assessing outcomes. Trial participants were randomized into five groups of five: low-dose or high-dose Ad26.COV2.S given once or twice, or placebo on both occasions. General conclusions and limits of the study: Spike-specific TCR breadth was higher in Ad26.COV2.S recipients than in placebo recipients (P = 0.0014). According to the authors, total T cell responses may have been underestimated by the TCR breadth and depth analyses. The study was not powered for comparison of responses between vaccine doses or regimens. Substantial breadth of spike-specific CD8+ and CD4+ T cell responses was reported after vaccination. Vaccine and placebo recipients had comparable non-spike TCR breadth, which fits with the vaccine containing only spike.

V is pared back by 3 bases and J by 2 bases, with 1 base lying between the germline termini. The CDR3 starts with the cysteine, ends with the phenylalanine, and has 11 residues. Only the CDR3 region is kept as DNA, spanning 33 bases read in frame from base 1. This material consisted of peripheral blood, taken in a trial of Ad26.COV2.S vaccine versus placebo. The chain uses TRBV12-3 or TRBV12-4 and TRBJ1-2, with no confident D gene call. The sequence derives from a person between 18 and 65 years old who received the Ad26.COV2.S COVID-19 vaccine or a placebo. For the CDR3, the sequence is CASSLNYGYTF. Read as DNA, the sequence is TGTGCCAGCAGTTTGAACTATGGCTACACCTTC.